This T cell receptor (beta chain) stems from a study of cytomegalovirus exposure and HLA in healthy donors. Clones were read by immunoSEQ multiplex PCR, and TCRdb kept only the in-frame ones, dropping some. The sample holds fewer than 200,000 clones; around nine tenths are singletons and the top ten take around 2.4%. Trimming pared 3 bases from V and 5 bases from J, leaving 16 bases between. Germline CDR1 reads SGHNT; CDR2 reads YYREEE (reference sequence). The CDR3 is made up of 15 amino acids. Sequencing was carried out using PBMCs. This sequence joins TRBV5-4 and TRBJ2-3, with a tentative D call TRBD2 (6 bases). The receptor was isolated from a woman in her late teens or twenties in good health and CMV-seronegative. The CDR3 DNA follows: TGTGCCAGCAGCTCTACTAGCAGGGAGAGAGATACGCAGTATTTT. Its translation is CASSSTSRERDTQYF.